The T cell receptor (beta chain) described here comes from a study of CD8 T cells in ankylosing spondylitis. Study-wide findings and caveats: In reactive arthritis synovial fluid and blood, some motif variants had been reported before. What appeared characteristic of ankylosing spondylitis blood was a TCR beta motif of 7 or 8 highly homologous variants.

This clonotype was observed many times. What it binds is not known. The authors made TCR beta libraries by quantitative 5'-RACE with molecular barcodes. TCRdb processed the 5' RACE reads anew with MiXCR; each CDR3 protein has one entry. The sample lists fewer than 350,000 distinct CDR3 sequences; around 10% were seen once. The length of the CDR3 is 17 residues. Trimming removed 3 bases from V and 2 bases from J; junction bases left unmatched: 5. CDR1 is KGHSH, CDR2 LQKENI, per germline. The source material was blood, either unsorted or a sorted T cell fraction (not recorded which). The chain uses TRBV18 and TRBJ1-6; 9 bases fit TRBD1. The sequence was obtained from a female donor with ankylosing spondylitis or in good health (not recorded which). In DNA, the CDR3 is TGTGCCAGCTCACCGCGGACAGGGGAGGCCTATAATTCACCCCTCCACTTT. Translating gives CASSPRTGEAYNSPLHF.